The clone carrying this T cell receptor beta chain was counted a single time. The sample comes from a study of blood T cell repertoires in COVID-19. Unmatched junction bases numbered 14, after V lost 8 bases and J lost 5 bases. Germline assignment: CDR1 KGHSH and CDR2 LQKENI. The CDR3 length is 15 residues. This study enrolled people aged about 18 to 90 from 20 to 25 US geographic areas. The data were produced by immunoSEQ multiplex PCR, yet TCRdb's version contains in-frame clones alone and is incomplete. The sample carries 110,000 to 150,000 clones, over 80% recorded once. This sequence joins TRBV18 and TRBJ2-7, with 8 positions matching TRBD2. This clonotype was sampled from a middle-aged woman who had recovered from COVID-19. Sequences were obtained from PBMCs or T cells enriched from blood (not recorded which). CDR3 loop: CASTGGAHLGNEQYF. In DNA, the CDR3 is TGTGCCAGCACCGGGGGGGCTCACCTCGGGAACGAGCAGTACTTC.